This TCR beta chain is drawn from a study of blood T cell repertoires in COVID-19. Data came from immunoSEQ multiplex PCR; TCRdb stores just in-frame clones and leaves some out. The table has 310,000 or so clones, approximately 90% seen once. V lost 4 bases, J lost 8 bases, and 2 bases stayed unmatched. Germline CDR1 and CDR2: KGHDR and SFDVKD. The CDR3 extends over 13 amino acids. The sequence derives from a woman between 50 and 59 years old with active or convalescent COVID-19. Sequencing was performed on peripheral blood. The chain has TRBV24-1 and TRBJ1-5; TRBD1 agrees at 9 bases. CDR3 region: CATSEDRGKPQHF. CDR3 bases: TGTGCCACCAGTGAAGACAGGGGGAAGCCCCAGCATTTT.